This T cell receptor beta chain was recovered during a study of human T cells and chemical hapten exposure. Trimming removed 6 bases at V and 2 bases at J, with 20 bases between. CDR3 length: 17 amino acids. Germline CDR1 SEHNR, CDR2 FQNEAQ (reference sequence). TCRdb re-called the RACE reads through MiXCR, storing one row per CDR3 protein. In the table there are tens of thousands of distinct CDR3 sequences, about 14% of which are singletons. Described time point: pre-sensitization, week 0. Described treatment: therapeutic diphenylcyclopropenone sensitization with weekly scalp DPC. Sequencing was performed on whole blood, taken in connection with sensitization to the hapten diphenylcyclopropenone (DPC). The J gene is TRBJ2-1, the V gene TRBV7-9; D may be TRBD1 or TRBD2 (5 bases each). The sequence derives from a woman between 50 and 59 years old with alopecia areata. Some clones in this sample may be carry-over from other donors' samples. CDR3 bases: TGTGCCAGCAGTCAGGACAAATCCAGACTACCCTACAATGAGCAGTTCTTC. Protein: CASSQDKSRLPYNEQFF. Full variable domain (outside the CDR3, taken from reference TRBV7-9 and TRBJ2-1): DTGVSQNPRHKITKRGQNVTFRCDPISEHNRLYWYRQTLGQGPEFLTYFQNEAQLEKSRLLSDRFSAERPKGSFSTLEIQRTEQGDSAMYLCASSQDKSRLPYNEQFFGPGTRLTVL.